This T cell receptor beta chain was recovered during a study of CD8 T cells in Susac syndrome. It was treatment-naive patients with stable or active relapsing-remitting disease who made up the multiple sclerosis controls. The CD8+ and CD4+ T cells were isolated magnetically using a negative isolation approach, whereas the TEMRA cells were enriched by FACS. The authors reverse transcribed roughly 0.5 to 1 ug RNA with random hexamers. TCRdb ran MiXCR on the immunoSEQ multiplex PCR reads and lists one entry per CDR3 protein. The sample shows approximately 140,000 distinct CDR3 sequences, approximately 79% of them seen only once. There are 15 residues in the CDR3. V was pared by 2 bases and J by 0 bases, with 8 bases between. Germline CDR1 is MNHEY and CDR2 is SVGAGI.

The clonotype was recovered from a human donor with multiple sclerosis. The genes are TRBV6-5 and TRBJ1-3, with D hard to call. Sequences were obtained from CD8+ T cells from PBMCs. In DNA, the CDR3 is TGTGCCAGCAGTTACGACGGGAACTCTGGAAACACCATATATTTT. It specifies CASSYDGNSGNTIYF.